This T cell receptor beta chain comes out of a study of blood T cell repertoires in COVID-19 (dated by TCRdb to 2020 to 2021). With respect to the entire study: Samples from collaborators originated in the United States, Italy and Spain and spanned both the acute and convalescent phases of COVID-19. The material from the prospective study consisted of cDNA or gDNA derived from T cells, B-cell-depleted T cells, or PBMCs. Where HLA class I and class II types were available, the types were taken from metadata supplied by the sample provider, not from assay-based typing. The repertoires were released in a freely available public database intended as a resource for research on the immune response to SARS-CoV-2. The dataset comprised deeply sampled blood TCRbeta repertoires from subjects exposed to, actively infected with, or recovered from COVID-19. A de-identified subject ID, COVID-19 status, age in years and sex were almost always included in the sample metadata. The samples were drawn from the first 160 participants of the ongoing ImmuneRACE study and from 950 to 1,500 subjects provided by 6 global collaborators.

Of note for this clone: The specificity of this receptor is unknown. There are no base qualities to consult, and no much larger clone falls within one base.

Collaborating institutions collected whole blood in K2EDTA tubes following their own protocols. Collaborator samples were shipped for TCRbeta analysis as frozen whole blood, isolated PBMCs, or DNA extracted from either sample type. Relative to germline, V is 4 bases shorter and J is 1 base shorter, with 10 bases between their ends. Based on the germline V gene, the CDR1 and CDR2 sequences are SNHLY and FYNNEI. The CDR3 runs 15 residues from the cysteine to the phenylalanine. The retained sequence is limited to the CDR3, 45 bases, with the frame set at the first base. Paper-wide results and their limitations: How much clinical and demographic metadata was included differed by source and by participant, and the metadata was provided uncurated.

The immunoSEQ Assay, a bias-controlled multiplex PCR, was used to amplify TCRbeta CDR3 regions from genomic DNA. As for how the authors treated the data: Nucleated cell counts per sample were estimated from amplification of reference gene primers within the assay. Sequence reads were collapsed and filtered to measure the absolute abundance of every unique TCRbeta CDR3 rearrangement. For each sample, productive Simpson clonality was calculated as the square root of Simpson's diversity index across productive rearrangements. The immuneACCESS repertoire file appears here via TCRdb, limited to in-frame rearrangements. These files lack a portion of the clones; in checked studies, under half of the deficit traces to unresolved V genes, and the cause of the others is not known. V and J calls and clone size are those listed in that table; D and trimming were worked out from the DNA. The sample table shows 100,000 to 150,000 clones, and approximately 83% are seen once. The top ten constitute roughly 17% of the sample.

Sequencing used peripheral blood. The chain joins TRBV2 to TRBJ1-4, and TRBD1 may be the D gene, going by 5 matching bases. This TCR derives from a woman aged 50 to 60 with acute or convalescent COVID-19. The DNA sequence is as follows: TGTGCCAGCAGTGGACAGATTGGAACTAATGAAAAACTGTTTTTT. This translates into CASSGQIGTNEKLFF. Joined to the reference TRBV2 and TRBJ1-4 proteins, this CDR3 gives the full variable domain: EPEVTQTPSHQVTQMGQEVILRCVPISNHLYFYWYRQILGQKVEFLVSFYNNEISEKSEIFDDQFSVERPDGSNFTLKIRSTKLEDSAMYFCASSGQIGTNEKLFFGSGTQLSVL.